The entry below gives a single T cell receptor (beta chain) sequence along with its context. Its matching antigen is unknown. This table comes from immunoSEQ multiplex PCR, and its TCRdb copy is limited to in-frame clones, with some not included. The sample has tens of thousands of clones; around three quarters are singletons. These data come from a study of vaccination effects on CD4 cells after COVID-19. The wider study: The study obtained samples from two convalescent patients 16 days and one week before vaccination. Findings and caveats of the study: Clones arising from infection and from vaccination showed marked clonal contraction late after vaccination. Early timepoints after infection were absent, and convalescent patients were few in the study.

The ends lost 4 bases at V and 2 bases at J; junction bases unmatched: 12. The CDR3 is made up of 18 amino acids. Germline CDR1 and CDR2: SQVTM and ANQGSEA. ViraFEST assay sequencing came after antigen-specific CD4+ T cells were expanded with viral peptide pools. With more than 9 days of culture completed, CD4+ T cells were isolated. A positive SARS-CoV-2 PCR test fell between March and December 2020. Cultures given an HIV-1 Nef peptide pool acted as the negative control. The chain combines TRBV29-1 with TRBJ2-5, with TRBD2 matching over 14 bases. This TCR derives from a human donor who had a prior SARS-CoV-2 infection. The source was CD4+ T cells from PBMCs cultured with HIV peptides, collected before COVID-19 vaccination. Subset in this sample: HIV-1 Nef peptide pool negative control/reference culture. CDR3 in amino acids: CSVVAPGLAGATQETQYF. DNA for the CDR3: TGCAGCGTTGTGGCCCCGGGACTAGCGGGGGCAACACAAGAGACCCAGTACTTC.